In this sample, the clone carrying this T cell receptor (beta chain) turned up a few times. A second about 6 to 12 cycle PCR used barcoded and J-beta primers. TCRdb recomputed calls from the 5' RACE reads with MiXCR, one row per CDR3 protein. The sample includes 450,000 to 600,000 distinct CDR3 sequences, about 26% of them seen just once. The source of the sample is a study of blood T cells in healthy people across ages. The CDR3 spans 12 residues. Germline loops: CDR1 SQVTM, CDR2 ANQGSEA. Trimming removed 4 bases from V and 3 bases from J, with 9 bases in between. Donation came from healthy Caucasian individuals in Russia who were aged about 6 to 90. Per-sample yields of isolated PBMCs were at least 6.5 million. Total RNA was isolated from each sample in quantities of at least 5 micrograms. These data also featured in a second study, about T cells of mothers and their children. That report notes: The TCR beta CDR3 read count exceeded 9.5 million for each mother and was 2.5 million to 3 million for each child.

The rearrangement links TRBV29-1 to TRBJ2-5; perhaps TRBD2 as D (6 bases). What was sequenced was blood. This clonotype originated in a boy aged 2-9 years in good health. The CDR3 coding sequence is TGCAGCGTTGTGGTAGCGGAAGAGACCCAGTACTTC. It yields the protein CSVVVAEETQYF. Complete variable domain (other parts from reference TRBV29-1 and TRBJ2-5): SAVISQKPSRDICQRGTSLTIQCQVDSQVTMMFWYRQQPGQSLTLIATANQGSEATYESGFVIDKFPISRPNLTFSTLTVSNMSPEDSSIYLCSVVVAEETQYFGPGTRLLVL.